This TCR beta chain came from a study of cytomegalovirus exposure and HLA in healthy donors. This clone was seen a handful of times. V shed 3 bases and J 1 base; nucleotides not matched to a gene: 2. In germline, CDR1 is KGHSH, CDR2 LQKENI. The CDR3 extends over 14 amino acids. With 60 Vbeta and 13 Jbeta primers, the PCR was carried out. Only in-frame clones appear in the TCRdb table, and some are missing; sequencing was by immunoSEQ multiplex PCR. The sample shows 100,000 to 150,000 clones, around 77% of them seen only once. J is TRBJ1-1 and V is TRBV18, with 7 positions matching TRBD1. Sequenced: PBMCs. The receptor's source is a male donor in good health and CMV-seropositive. The CDR3 region has the DNA TGTGCCAGCTCACCCGGGACAGCGAACACTGAAGCTTTCTTT. Translation gives CASSPGTANTEAFF.